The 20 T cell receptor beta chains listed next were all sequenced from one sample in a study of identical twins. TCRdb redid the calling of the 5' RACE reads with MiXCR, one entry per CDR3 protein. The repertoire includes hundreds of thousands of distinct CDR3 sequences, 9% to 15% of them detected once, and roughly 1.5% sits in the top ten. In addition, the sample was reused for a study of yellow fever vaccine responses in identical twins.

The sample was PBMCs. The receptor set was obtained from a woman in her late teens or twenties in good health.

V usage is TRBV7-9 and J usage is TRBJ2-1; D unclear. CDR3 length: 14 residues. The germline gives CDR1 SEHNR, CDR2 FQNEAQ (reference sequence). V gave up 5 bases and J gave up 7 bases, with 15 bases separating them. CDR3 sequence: CASSTRRNGNEQFF. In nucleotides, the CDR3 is TGTGCCAGCAGCACCCGACGTAACGGGAATGAGCAGTTCTTC.

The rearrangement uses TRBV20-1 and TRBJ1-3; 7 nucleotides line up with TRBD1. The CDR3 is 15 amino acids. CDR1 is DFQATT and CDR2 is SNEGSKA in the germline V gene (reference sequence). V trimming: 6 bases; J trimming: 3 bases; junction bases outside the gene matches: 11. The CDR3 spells CSAQPGQAGGNTIYF. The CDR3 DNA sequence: TGCAGTGCCCAACCCGGACAGGCGGGTGGAAACACCATATATTTT.

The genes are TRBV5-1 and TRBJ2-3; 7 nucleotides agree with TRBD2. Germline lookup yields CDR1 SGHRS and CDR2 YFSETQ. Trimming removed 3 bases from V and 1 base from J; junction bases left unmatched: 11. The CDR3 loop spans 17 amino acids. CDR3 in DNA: TGCGCCAGCAGCTCCGACGGGCTAGCGGCGGGCACAGATACGCAGTATTTT. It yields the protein CASSSDGLAAGTDTQYF.

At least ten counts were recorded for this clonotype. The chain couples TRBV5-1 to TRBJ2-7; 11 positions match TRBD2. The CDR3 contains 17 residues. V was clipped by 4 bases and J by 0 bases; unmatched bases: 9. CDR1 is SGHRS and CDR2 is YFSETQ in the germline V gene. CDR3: CASSPVPLAGGSYEQYF. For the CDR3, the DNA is TGCGCCAGCAGCCCCGTACCCCTAGCGGGAGGCTCCTACGAGCAGTACTTC. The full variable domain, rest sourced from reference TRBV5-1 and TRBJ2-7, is KAGVTQTPRYLIKTRGQQVTLSCSPISGHRSVSWYQQTPGQGLQFLFEYFSETQRNKGNFPGRFSGRQFSNSRSEMNVSTLELGDSALYLCASSPVPLAGGSYEQYFGPGTRLTVT.

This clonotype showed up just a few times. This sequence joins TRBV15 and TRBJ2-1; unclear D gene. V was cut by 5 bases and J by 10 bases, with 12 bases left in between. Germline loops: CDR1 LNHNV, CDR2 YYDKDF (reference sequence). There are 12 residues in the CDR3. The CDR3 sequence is CATSGNGYEQFF. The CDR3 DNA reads TGTGCCACCAGCGGGAACGGATACGAGCAGTTCTTC. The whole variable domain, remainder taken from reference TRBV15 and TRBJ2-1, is DAMVIQNPRYQVTQFGKPVTLSCSQTLNHNVMYWYQQKSSQAPKLLFHYYDKDFNNEADTPDNFQSRRPNTSFCFLDIRSPGLGDTAMYLCATSGNGYEQFFGPGTRLTVL.

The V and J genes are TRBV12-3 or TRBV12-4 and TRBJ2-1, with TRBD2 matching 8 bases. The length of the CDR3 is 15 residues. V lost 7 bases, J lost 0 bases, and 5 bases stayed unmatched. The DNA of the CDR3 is TGTGCCAGCAACCGCGGGGGGAGCTCCTACAATGAGCAGTTCTTC. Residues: CASNRGGSSYNEQFF.

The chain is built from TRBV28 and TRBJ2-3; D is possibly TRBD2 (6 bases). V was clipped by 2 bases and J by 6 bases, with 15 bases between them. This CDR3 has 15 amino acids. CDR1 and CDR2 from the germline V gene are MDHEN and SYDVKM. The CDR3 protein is CASSLKAGGEDTQYF. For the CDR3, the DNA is TGTGCCAGCAGTTTAAAAGCGGGTGGGGAGGATACGCAGTATTTT.

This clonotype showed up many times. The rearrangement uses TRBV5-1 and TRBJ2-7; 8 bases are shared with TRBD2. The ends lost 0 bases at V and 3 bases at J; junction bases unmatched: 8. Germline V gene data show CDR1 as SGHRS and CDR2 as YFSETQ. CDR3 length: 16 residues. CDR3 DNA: TGCGCCAGCAGCTTGGCTCTAGCGGGCCCTATCTACGAGCAGTACTTC. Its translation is CASSLALAGPIYEQYF. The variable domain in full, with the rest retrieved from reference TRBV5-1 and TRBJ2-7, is KAGVTQTPRYLIKTRGQQVTLSCSPISGHRSVSWYQQTPGQGLQFLFEYFSETQRNKGNFPGRFSGRQFSNSRSEMNVSTLELGDSALYLCASSLALAGPIYEQYFGPGTRLTVT.

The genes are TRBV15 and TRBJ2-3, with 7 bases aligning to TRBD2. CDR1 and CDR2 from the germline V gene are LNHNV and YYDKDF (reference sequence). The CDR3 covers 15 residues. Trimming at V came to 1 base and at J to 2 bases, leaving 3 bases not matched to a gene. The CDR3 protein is CATSRGDYFTDTQYF. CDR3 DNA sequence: TGTGCCACCAGCAGAGGGGACTACTTCACAGATACGCAGTATTTT.

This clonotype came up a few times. The CDR3 sequence: CASSLSRTNYEQYF. The CDR3 DNA sequence: TGTGCCAGCAGTTTAAGCCGAACCAACTACGAGCAGTACTTC. The gene calls are TRBV27 and TRBJ2-7, with unresolved D. Between the trimmed V and J ends, which lost 2 bases and 3 bases, there was a span of 11 bases. The CDR3 has 14 residues. CDR1 is MNHEY and CDR2 is SMNVEV in the germline V gene (reference sequence).

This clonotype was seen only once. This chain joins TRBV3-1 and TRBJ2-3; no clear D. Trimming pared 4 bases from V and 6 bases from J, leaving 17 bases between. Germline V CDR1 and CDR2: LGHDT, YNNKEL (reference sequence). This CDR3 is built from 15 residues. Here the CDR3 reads CASSPPQSTLDTQYF. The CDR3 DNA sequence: TGTGCCAGCAGCCCCCCTCAATCGACTTTGGATACGCAGTATTTT.

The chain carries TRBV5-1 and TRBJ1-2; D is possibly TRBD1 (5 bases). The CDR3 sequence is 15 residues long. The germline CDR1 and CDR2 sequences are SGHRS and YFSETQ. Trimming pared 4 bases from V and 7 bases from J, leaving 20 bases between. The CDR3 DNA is TGCGCCAGCAGCGCGTTCGGCTCCCCAAGGGGTGGCTACACCTTC. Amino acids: CASSAFGSPRGGYTF. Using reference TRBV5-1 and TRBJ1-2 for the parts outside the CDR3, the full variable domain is KAGVTQTPRYLIKTRGQQVTLSCSPISGHRSVSWYQQTPGQGLQFLFEYFSETQRNKGNFPGRFSGRQFSNSRSEMNVSTLELGDSALYLCASSAFGSPRGGYTFGSGTRLTVV.

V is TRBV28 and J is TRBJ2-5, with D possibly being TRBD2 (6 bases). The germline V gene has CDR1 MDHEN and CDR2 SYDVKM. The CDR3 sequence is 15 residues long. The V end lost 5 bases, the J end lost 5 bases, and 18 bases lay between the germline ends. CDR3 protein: CASSEGTGAWETQYF. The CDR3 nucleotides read TGTGCCAGCAGTGAAGGGACGGGAGCTTGGGAGACCCAGTACTTC.

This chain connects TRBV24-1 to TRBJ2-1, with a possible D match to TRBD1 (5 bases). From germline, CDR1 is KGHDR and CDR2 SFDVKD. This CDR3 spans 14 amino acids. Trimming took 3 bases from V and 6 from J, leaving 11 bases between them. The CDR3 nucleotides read TGTGCCACCAGTGATCCGGACAAGGTCAATGAGCAGTTCTTC. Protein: CATSDPDKVNEQFF.

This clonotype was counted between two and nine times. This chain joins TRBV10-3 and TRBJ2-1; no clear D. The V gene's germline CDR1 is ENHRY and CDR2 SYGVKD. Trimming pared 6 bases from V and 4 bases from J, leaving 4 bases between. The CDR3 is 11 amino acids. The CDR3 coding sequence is TGTGCCATCAGCCTATACAATGAGCAGTTCTTC. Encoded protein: CAISLYNEQFF.

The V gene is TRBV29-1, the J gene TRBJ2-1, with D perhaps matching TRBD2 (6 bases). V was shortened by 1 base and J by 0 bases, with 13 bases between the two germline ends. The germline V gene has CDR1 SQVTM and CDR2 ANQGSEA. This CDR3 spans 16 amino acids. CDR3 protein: CSVEGERVSSYNEQFF. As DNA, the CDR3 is TGCAGCGTTGAAGGGGAGCGGGTGAGCTCCTACAATGAGCAGTTCTTC.

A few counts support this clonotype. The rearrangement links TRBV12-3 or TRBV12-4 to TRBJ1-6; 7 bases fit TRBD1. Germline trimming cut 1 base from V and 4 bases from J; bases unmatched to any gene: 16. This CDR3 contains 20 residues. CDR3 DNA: TGTGCCAGCAGTTTAGTACCCAACGGCAGGGGGTTTTTTTATAATTCACCCCTCCACTTT. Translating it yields CASSLVPNGRGFFYNSPLHF.

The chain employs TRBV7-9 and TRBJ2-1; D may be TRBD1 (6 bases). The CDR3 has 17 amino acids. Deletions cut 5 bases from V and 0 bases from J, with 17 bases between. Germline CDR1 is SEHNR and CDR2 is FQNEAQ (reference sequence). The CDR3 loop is CASSPRTVLSSYNEQFF. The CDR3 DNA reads TGTGCCAGCAGCCCGAGGACAGTCCTGAGCTCCTACAATGAGCAGTTCTTC.

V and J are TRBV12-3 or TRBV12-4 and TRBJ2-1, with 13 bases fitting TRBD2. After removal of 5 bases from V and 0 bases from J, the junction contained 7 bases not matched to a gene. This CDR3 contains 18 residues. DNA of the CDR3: TGTGCCAGCAGTACACTAGCGGGGGGGCCGAGCTCCTACAATGAGCAGTTCTTC. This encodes CASSTLAGGPSSYNEQFF.

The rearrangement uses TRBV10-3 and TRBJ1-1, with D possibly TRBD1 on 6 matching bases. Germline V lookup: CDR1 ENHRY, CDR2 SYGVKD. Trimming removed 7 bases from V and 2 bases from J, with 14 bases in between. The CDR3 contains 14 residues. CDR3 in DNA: TGTGCCATCACCGGACAGAGATCTAACACTGAAGCTTTCTTT. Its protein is CAITGQRSNTEAFF.